These 21 T cell receptor beta chains were sequenced from one sample in a study of preoperative IRX-2 immunotherapy in early breast cancer. The repertoire was sequenced with immunoSEQ multiplex PCR; TCRdb's copy has only in-frame clones and lacks some. This table holds around 60,000 clones, roughly 94% found once. Specified treatment: preoperative locoregional IRX-2 cytokine immunotherapy. Sampling was conducted from a patient treated with IRX-2 immunotherapy. Receptors originate from a human donor with breast cancer.

The chain recombines TRBV28 with TRBJ1-2; 8 bases align to TRBD1. Germline V lookup: CDR1 MDHEN, CDR2 SYDVKM. The CDR3 sequence is 16 residues long. Trimming removed 5 bases from V and 4 bases from J; junction bases left unmatched: 12. In DNA form, the CDR3 reads TGTGCCAGCAGTCCTAACCGGGACAGGACCCTCTATGGCTACACCTTC. This gives the protein CASSPNRDRTLYGYTF.

V and J are TRBV7-2 and TRBJ2-3; the match to TRBD2 covers 9 bases. The CDR3 is 15 amino acids. CDR1 SGHTA and CDR2 FQGNSA come from the germline V gene. V lost 5 bases, J lost 2 bases, and 5 bases stayed unmatched. The CDR3 DNA reads TGTGCCAGCAGCACCAGCGGGGGGCTCACAGATACGCAGTATTTT. Protein: CASSTSGGLTDTQYF.

The chain uses TRBV15 and TRBJ2-7, with TRBD2 identical over 10 bases. CDR3 length equals 16 residues. Germline V CDR1 and CDR2: LNHNV, YYDKDF (reference sequence). V was clipped by 0 bases and J by 4 bases; unmatched bases: 6. The CDR3 loop reads CATSRDSASGRYEQYF. CDR3 nucleotide sequence: TGTGCCACCAGCAGAGACTCGGCTAGCGGGAGATACGAGCAGTACTTC.

V gene TRBV19 combines with J gene TRBJ2-3; TRBD2 matches at 9 bases. Germline assignment: CDR1 LNHDA and CDR2 SQIVND (reference sequence). CDR3 length equals 22 residues. Trimming at V came to 3 bases and at J to 1 base, leaving 23 bases not matched to a gene. The CDR3 loop reads CASSIWRGWSSGIDGGTDTQYF. Here the CDR3 DNA reads TGTGCCAGTAGTATTTGGCGGGGTTGGTCTAGCGGGATCGACGGAGGCACAGATACGCAGTATTTT.

The genes are TRBV5-1 and TRBJ2-7; D perhaps matches TRBD1 (6 bases). Germline lookup yields CDR1 SGHRS and CDR2 YFSETQ. The CDR3 loop spans 14 amino acids. Trimming stripped 2 bases from V and 5 bases from J, with 14 bases between. The CDR3, as DNA: TGCGCCAGCAGCTTCAGGGGATATGGCGACGAGCAGTACTTC. Translated: CASSFRGYGDEQYF.

This clone showed up just once. The chain employs TRBV5-8 and TRBJ2-1; a possible D gene is TRBD2 (6 bases). V lost 2 bases and J lost 12, with 9 bases in between. Germline values: CDR1 SGHTS, CDR2 YDEGEE. The CDR3 spans 11 residues. The CDR3 is CASSFLEGQFF. CDR3 in DNA: TGTGCCAGCAGCTTTTTGGAGGGGCAGTTCTTC.

The rearrangement links TRBV29-1 to TRBJ2-1; 9 bases fit TRBD2. CDR1 is SQVTM, CDR2 ANQGSEA, per germline. V shed 7 bases, J shed 4 bases, and the junction held 8 bases outside the gene matches. The CDR3 spans 14 residues. The CDR3 reads CSGWGTSQYNEQFF. The CDR3 region has the DNA TGCAGCGGTTGGGGGACTAGCCAATACAATGAGCAGTTCTTC.

The chain combines TRBV7-2 with TRBJ2-7; TRBD2 might be the D (6 bases). CDR1 and CDR2 (germline): SGHTA, FQGNSA. The CDR3 extends over 18 amino acids. V lost 1 base and J lost 4, with 23 bases in between. The CDR3 nucleotides are TGTGCCAGCAGCTTAGAGGAGGGGCCGAGCGGGTGGGCTTACGAGCAGTACTTC. This translates into CASSLEEGPSGWAYEQYF.

This clone came up a few times. The chain combines TRBV5-1 with TRBJ1-1; unclear D gene. From germline, CDR1 is SGHRS and CDR2 YFSETQ. There are 14 residues in the CDR3. V was cut by 2 bases and J by 3 bases, with 11 bases left in between. For the CDR3, the DNA is TGCGCCAGCAGCTTTACGACTGTCTACACTGAAGCTTTCTTT. Translating it yields CASSFTTVYTEAFF.

The chain links TRBV5-1 to TRBJ2-1; 8 nucleotides match TRBD2. With V trimmed by 3 bases and J by 0 bases, 5 bases remained unmatched. CDR1 is SGHRS and CDR2 is YFSETQ in the germline V gene. The CDR3 has 16 amino acids. The CDR3 spells CASSSIAGRSYNEQFF. In nucleotides, the CDR3 is TGCGCCAGCAGCTCGATAGCGGGGCGCTCCTACAATGAGCAGTTCTTC.

The chain couples TRBV5-6 to TRBJ1-3; a possible D gene is TRBD1 (5 bases). The CDR3 spans 15 residues. Looked up from germline, CDR1 is SGHDT and CDR2 is YYEEEE. Trimming shortened V by 4 bases and J by 0 bases, and 11 bases separated the two germline ends. CDR3 DNA sequence: TGTGCCAGCAGCGCGGGGCTAATCTCTGGAAACACCATATATTTT. It translates to CASSAGLISGNTIYF.

The chain links TRBV5-4 to TRBJ2-7; 9 nucleotides align to TRBD2. Trimming cost V 4 bases and J 5 bases; bases outside gene matches: 1. Germline values: CDR1 SGHNT, CDR2 YYREEE (reference sequence). The CDR3 runs to 12 residues. DNA for the CDR3: TGTGCCAGCAGCGGACTAGCGAACGAGCAGTACTTC. Its protein product is CASSGLANEQYF.

The chain recombines TRBV29-1 with TRBJ2-7; D remains ambiguous. The germline gives CDR1 SQVTM, CDR2 ANQGSEA. V was cut by 7 bases and J by 1 base, with 17 bases left in between. This CDR3 has 14 amino acids. This CDR3 is CSALRYGKSYEQYF. CDR3 nucleotides: TGCAGCGCCCTAAGGTATGGGAAATCCTACGAGCAGTACTTC.

The V call is TRBV7-9, the J call TRBJ2-3; D is perhaps TRBD1 or TRBD2 (5 bases each). Trimming removed 5 bases at V and 14 bases at J, with 20 bases between. Germline V gene sequence: CDR1 SEHNR, CDR2 FQNEAQ (reference sequence). This CDR3 is 13 amino acids long. The CDR3 nucleotides are TGTGCCAGCAGCATCCGGGACGGCTCCCCGGGGTATTTT. It translates to CASSIRDGSPGYF.

This chain uses TRBV19 with TRBJ2-1; 10 bases match TRBD2. This CDR3 region has 16 residues. CDR1 is LNHDA, CDR2 SQIVND, per germline (reference sequence). V dropped 6 bases and J dropped 1; count of bases not matched to a gene: 6. In nucleotides, the CDR3 is TGTGCCAGTAGGGTGCTAGCGGGGGCATCCTACAATGAGCAGTTCTTC. It encodes CASRVLAGASYNEQFF. Full variable domain (rest looked up from reference TRBV19 and TRBJ2-1): DGGITQSPKYLFRKEGQNVTLSCEQNLNHDAMYWYRQDPGQGLRLIYYSQIVNDFQKGDIAEGYSVSREKKESFPLTVTSAQKNPTAFYLCASRVLAGASYNEQFFGPGTRLTVL.

The J gene is TRBJ1-1, the V gene TRBV11-2; D is perhaps TRBD1 (6 bases). V was pared by 5 bases and J by 1 base, with 14 bases between. The CDR3 totals 15 residues. From germline, CDR1 is SGHAT and CDR2 FQNNGV. The CDR3 here is CASSQQGGANTEAFF. CDR3 nucleotide sequence: TGTGCCAGCAGCCAACAAGGGGGAGCGAACACTGAAGCTTTCTTT.

V usage is TRBV5-1 and J usage is TRBJ2-2; 13 positions agree with TRBD2. Germline-derived CDR1 and CDR2 are SGHRS and YFSETQ. J lost 4 bases, V lost 7 bases, and 19 bases had no gene match. The CDR3 contains 20 residues. The DNA of the CDR3 is TGCGCCAGCGGGAGGGACAGAATCCTGACTAGCGGGAGGACCACCGGGGAGCTGTTTTTT. Amino acids: CASGRDRILTSGRTTGELFF.

The chain combines TRBV27 with TRBJ2-1; 12 nucleotides match TRBD2. Per the germline V gene, CDR1 is MNHEY and CDR2 is SMNVEV (reference sequence). The CDR3 has 17 residues. J lost 7 bases, V lost 3 bases, and 10 bases had no gene match. Written as DNA, the CDR3 is TGTGCCAGCAGTTTGGGGCTAGCGGGAGGGCCGGTTAATGAGCAGTTCTTC. Its protein product is CASSLGLAGGPVNEQFF.

The rearrangement links TRBV7-9 to TRBJ1-2; possible D gene TRBD1, 5 bases. Germline CDR1 SEHNR, CDR2 FQNEAQ (reference sequence). Trimming stripped 5 bases from V and 3 bases from J, with 19 bases between. This CDR3 region has 16 residues. CDR3 in DNA: TGTGCCAGCAGCCGTCTCCGGGGACTTCTCCACTATGGCTACACCTTC. Translation gives CASSRLRGLLHYGYTF.

The rearrangement uses TRBV7-2 and TRBJ2-3; 11 nucleotides align to TRBD2. The CDR3 has 15 amino acids. V was clipped by 5 bases and J by 2 bases; unmatched bases: 3. Germline-derived CDR1 and CDR2 are SGHTA and FQGNSA. The CDR3 coding sequence is TGTGCCAGCAGCAAGACTAGCGGGGACACAGATACGCAGTATTTT. This encodes CASSKTSGDTDTQYF.

The rearrangement joins TRBV5-6 to TRBJ2-3; the match to TRBD2 covers 11 bases. CDR1 SGHDT and CDR2 YYEEEE come from the germline V gene. V lost 3 bases, J lost 2 bases, and 2 bases stayed unmatched. The CDR3 loop spans 15 amino acids. CDR3 sequence (DNA): TGTGCCAGCAGCTCTAGCGGGGGGTCCACAGATACGCAGTATTTT. This translates into CASSSSGGSTDTQYF.